Below, 26 T cell receptor beta chains from the same sample are listed, as sequenced in a study of blood T cell repertoires in COVID-19. The data were produced by immunoSEQ multiplex PCR, yet TCRdb's version contains in-frame clones alone and is incomplete. Among 240,000 or so clones listed, around 86% were seen once. Sequences were obtained from peripheral blood. These receptors originate from a man aged 25-45 years who had recovered from COVID-19.

This chain joins TRBV6-6 and TRBJ2-5; TRBD1 aligns across 7 bases. Per germline, CDR1 MNHNY and CDR2 SVGAGI (reference sequence). The J segment lost 5 bases and the V segment lost 6 bases, leaving 3 bases of the junction unmatched. The CDR3 sequence is 12 residues long. The CDR3 protein is CASSEGAETQYF. CDR3 DNA sequence: TGTGCCAGCAGCGAGGGGGCGGAGACCCAGTACTTC.

The rearrangement links TRBV13 to TRBJ2-1, with D perhaps TRBD1 (5 bases). Trimming left V 5 bases short and J 12 bases short, with 11 bases between. The CDR3 spans 11 residues. Germline values: CDR1 PRHDT, CDR2 FYEKMQ (reference sequence). CDR3 coding DNA: TGTGCCAGCAGCCCTGGGGCATTGCAGTTCTTC. Translated, it gives CASSPGALQFF.

This clone was counted between two and nine times. The gene calls are TRBV6-4 and TRBJ1-5; D is uncertain. Deletions cut 3 bases from V and 6 bases from J, with 9 bases between. The CDR3 totals 13 residues. The germline V gene has CDR1 MRHNA and CDR2 SNTAGT. The CDR3 reads CASSESAGQPQHF. CDR3 DNA: TGTGCCAGCAGTGAGTCAGCGGGTCAGCCCCAGCATTTT.

The chain is built from TRBV5-8 and TRBJ2-3; possible D gene TRBD1, 6 bases. Trimming stripped 5 bases from V and 2 bases from J, with 21 bases between. The CDR3 length is 17 residues. Germline CDR1 SGHTS, CDR2 YDEGEE. Written as DNA, the CDR3 is TGTGCCAGCAGTTTAACAGGGCCGCCAACGTTCACAGATACGCAGTATTTT. Its translation is CASSLTGPPTFTDTQYF. Complete variable domain (other parts from reference TRBV5-8 and TRBJ2-3): EAGVTQSPTHLIKTRGQQATLRCSPISGHTSVYWYQQALGLGLQFLLWYDEGEERNRGNFPPRFSGRQFPNYSSELNVNALELEDSALYLCASSLTGPPTFTDTQYFGPGTRLTVL.

This chain joins TRBV7-6 and TRBJ2-1; D is unclear. Germline values: CDR1 SGHVS, CDR2 FNYEAQ. The germline V and J ends were trimmed by 5 bases and 7 bases, with 9 bases remaining between them. This CDR3 is built from 12 residues. The DNA of the CDR3 is TGTGCCAGCAGCCAAAGCTCTAATGAGCAGTTCTTC. Protein product: CASSQSSNEQFF.

This chain links TRBV3-1 (or the pseudogene TRBV3-2) with TRBJ2-2, with D possibly being TRBD2 (5 bases). Trimming removed 2 bases from V and 4 bases from J, with 17 bases in between. CDR1 and CDR2 (germline): LGHDT, YNNKEL (reference sequence). The CDR3 has 17 residues. The CDR3: CASSQSGYVAFTGELFF. The CDR3, as DNA: TGTGCCAGCAGCCAATCGGGGTATGTGGCTTTCACCGGGGAGCTGTTTTTT.

The V and J genes are TRBV7-2 and TRBJ2-2; D is unclear. The length of the CDR3 is 14 residues. Germline assignment: CDR1 SGHTA and CDR2 FQGNSA. The germline V and J ends were trimmed by 5 bases and 2 bases, with 9 bases remaining between them. Here the CDR3 DNA reads TGTGCCAGCAGCCCCAACAGCAACACCGGGGAGCTGTTTTTT. It codes for CASSPNSNTGELFF.

This chain connects TRBV4-1 to TRBJ1-3, with 7 bases aligning to TRBD1. V was clipped by 4 bases and J by 8 bases; unmatched bases: 5. The CDR3 is made up of 13 amino acids. Germline values: CDR1 MGHRA, CDR2 YSYEKL. The CDR3 sequence: CASSLQGEDTIYF. In DNA form, the CDR3 reads TGCGCCAGCAGCCTCCAGGGGGAAGACACCATATATTTT.

The CDR3 DNA follows: TGTGCCAGCAGCGCCCAGGGGGATGGGATCACAGATACGCAGTATTTT. Its translation is CASSAQGDGITDTQYF. This sequence joins TRBV9 and TRBJ2-3, with 7 bases aligning to TRBD1. Germline CDR1 is SGDLS and CDR2 is YYNGEE. V gave up 3 bases and J gave up 2 bases; unmatched junction bases: 9. This CDR3 contains 16 residues. Combining the CDR3 with reference TRBV9 and TRBJ2-3 gives the whole variable domain DSGVTQTPKHLITATGQRVTLRCSPRSGDLSVYWYQQSLDQGLQFLIQYYNGEERAKGNILERFSAQQFPDLHSELNLSSLELGDSALYFCASSAQGDGITDTQYFGPGTRLTVL.

This clone was counted a single time. The V gene is TRBV6-5, the J gene TRBJ2-7; D may be TRBD2 (5 bases). The length of the CDR3 is 13 residues. Germline V gene sequence: CDR1 MNHEY, CDR2 SVGAGI. V gave up 6 bases and J gave up 4 bases, with 13 bases separating them. CDR3 sequence reads: CASRGEGPYEQYV. The CDR3, as DNA: TGTGCCAGCAGGGGTGAGGGTCCTTACGAGCAGTACGTC.

The genes are TRBV18 and TRBJ1-3; 8 nucleotides line up with TRBD1. The J segment lost 0 bases and the V segment lost 6 bases, leaving 10 bases of the junction unmatched. Germline CDR1 and CDR2: KGHSH and LQKENI. This CDR3 region has 17 residues. The CDR3 region has the DNA TGTGCCAGCTCCCGCGGACAGGGCTTACACTCTGGAAACACCATATATTTT. Encoded protein: CASSRGQGLHSGNTIYF. The full variable domain, with the rest looked up from reference TRBV18 and TRBJ1-3, is NAGVMQNPRHLVRRRGQEARLRCSPMKGHSHVYWYRQLPEEGLKFMVYLQKENIIDESGMPKERFSAEFPKEGPSILRIQQVVRGDSAAYFCASSRGQGLHSGNTIYFGEGSWLTVV.

This sequence joins TRBV18 and TRBJ1-4; 12 bases fit TRBD1. The germline V gene has CDR1 KGHSH and CDR2 LQKENI. The CDR3 covers 18 residues. V gave up 4 bases and J gave up 0 bases; unmatched junction bases: 6. The CDR3 region has the DNA TGTGCCAGCTCACTGGCCGGGACAGGGGGCTCAACTAATGAAAAACTGTTTTTT. Its translation: CASSLAGTGGSTNEKLFF.

For this clone: This sample also contains other DNA sequences that code for the same CDR3. V usage is TRBV28 and J usage is TRBJ1-5, with 9 bases fitting TRBD1. After removal of 6 bases from V and 7 bases from J, the junction contained 7 bases not matched to a gene. This CDR3 comprises 14 residues. The germline V gene encodes CDR1 MDHEN and CDR2 SYDVKM. The CDR3: CASSPRQGGQPQHF. In DNA, the CDR3 is TGTGCCAGCAGCCCAAGACAGGGGGGGCAGCCCCAGCATTTT.

With regard to this clone: One end of the junction is discordant with germline, which a read error may explain. This chain uses TRBV6-6 with TRBJ2-1; 9 bases agree with TRBD2. Germline V gene sequence: CDR1 MNHNY, CDR2 SVGAGI (reference sequence). The CDR3 is made up of 13 amino acids. In DNA, the CDR3 is TGTGCCAGCAGCCTGTCTAGCGGGGCCCGTCGGGTCTTC. It encodes CASSLSSGARRVF.

The gene calls are TRBV3-1 (or the pseudogene TRBV3-2) and TRBJ2-3, with 15 bases identical to TRBD2. Germline values: CDR1 LGHDT, CDR2 YNNKEL (reference sequence). The CDR3 contains 16 residues. J was trimmed by 6 bases and V by 4 bases; bases with no gene match: 5. CDR3: CASSRGLAGGWDTQYF. In DNA, the CDR3 is TGTGCCAGCAGCCGGGGACTAGCGGGGGGATGGGATACGCAGTATTTT.

This chain joins TRBV7-3 and TRBJ2-5; TRBD2 aligns across 8 bases. The CDR3 sequence is 14 residues long. The V and J ends lost 2 bases and 5 bases, in that order; junction bases with no gene match: 4. Germline values: CDR1 SGHTA, CDR2 FQGTGA. The chain's CDR3 is CASSLGSGVETQYF. CDR3 nucleotides: TGTGCCAGCAGCTTAGGTAGCGGGGTTGAGACCCAGTACTTC.

The V gene is TRBV12-5, the J gene TRBJ2-2, with 8 positions matching TRBD2. The ends lost 6 bases at V and 4 bases at J; junction bases unmatched: 10. The CDR3 runs to 16 residues. Germline CDR1 and CDR2: LGHNT and FRNRAP. In DNA, the CDR3 is TGTGCTAGTGGGGACGCGGGGGGTGTTTCCACCGGGGAGCTGTTTTTT. This sequence encodes CASGDAGGVSTGELFF.

This clone has only one observation. DNA of the CDR3: TGTGCCACCAGTGATTTCTTTCCGGGACAGGAACGTTATGGCTACACCTTC. Protein sequence: CATSDFFPGQERYGYTF. The V and J genes are TRBV24-1 and TRBJ1-2; TRBD1 aligns across 8 bases. Germline assignment: CDR1 KGHDR and CDR2 SFDVKD. Trimming took 1 base from V and 5 from J; bases not matched to a gene: 11. The CDR3 loop spans 17 amino acids.

This chain links TRBV5-1 with TRBJ2-1; TRBD2 is a possible D gene (6 bases). V shed 1 base and J shed 2 bases, with 7 bases lying between them. There are 14 residues in the CDR3. Germline V gene lookup returns CDR1 SGHRS and CDR2 YFSETQ. DNA of the CDR3: TGCGCCAGCAGCTTGACGGGGGCCTACAATGAGCAGTTCTTC. It is translated as CASSLTGAYNEQFF. Filled out from reference TRBV5-1 and TRBJ2-1, the complete variable domain reads KAGVTQTPRYLIKTRGQQVTLSCSPISGHRSVSWYQQTPGQGLQFLFEYFSETQRNKGNFPGRFSGRQFSNSRSEMNVSTLELGDSALYLCASSLTGAYNEQFFGPGTRLTVL.

Only one count was recorded for this clone. The chain carries TRBV5-1 and TRBJ2-1; 8 bases fit TRBD2. The CDR3 covers 16 residues. Looked up from germline, CDR1 is SGHRS and CDR2 is YFSETQ. V lost 1 base to trimming and J lost 5 bases; unmatched junction nucleotides: 8. DNA of the CDR3: TGCGCCAGCAGCTTGAGTTCTCGAGCGGGGGACAATGAGCAGTTCTTC. This translates into CASSLSSRAGDNEQFF.

The chain employs TRBV11-2 and TRBJ1-4, with D tentatively TRBD1 (5 bases). V shed 5 bases and J shed 11 bases, with 15 bases lying between them. The CDR3 has 13 residues. The germline gives CDR1 SGHAT, CDR2 FQNNGV. CDR3 loop: CASSRDSVVKLFF. The CDR3 region has the DNA TGTGCCAGCAGCCGAGACAGCGTTGTTAAACTGTTTTTT.

The rearrangement uses TRBV28 and TRBJ1-4; D is unclear. The CDR3 totals 12 residues. Germline CDR1 and CDR2: MDHEN and SYDVKM. Trimming removed 3 bases at V and 7 bases at J, with 6 bases between. This chain's CDR3 is CASSLQIEKLFF. The CDR3 region has the DNA TGTGCCAGCAGTTTGCAGATTGAAAAACTGTTTTTT.

The chain uses TRBV5-1 and TRBJ2-1; 14 bases fit TRBD2. This CDR3 contains 18 residues. CDR1 is SGHRS and CDR2 is YFSETQ in the germline V gene. J was trimmed by 2 bases and V by 4 bases; bases with no gene match: 8. For the CDR3, the DNA is TGCGCCAGCAGCGGTGGACTAGCGGGGGGCGTTACCTACAATGAGCAGTTCTTC. This translates into CASSGGLAGGVTYNEQFF.

The chain couples TRBV3-1 (or the pseudogene TRBV3-2) to TRBJ2-7, with D tentatively TRBD2 (7 bases). Germline V CDR1 and CDR2: LGHDT, YNNKEL (reference sequence). The CDR3 has 16 residues. V was pared by 0 bases and J by 2 bases, with 14 bases between. The CDR3 DNA follows: TGTGCCAGCAGCCAAGATTTTATGGGGGGGCCCTACGAGCAGTACTTC. This encodes CASSQDFMGGPYEQYF.

Worth noting for this clone: The junction differs from germline at one of its ends, possibly a read error. The V call is TRBV6-1, the J call TRBJ1-5, with D tentatively TRBD1 (6 bases). The CDR3 length is 14 residues. The germline CDR1 and CDR2 sequences are MNHNS and SASEGT. The CDR3 sequence is CVSSEARGPQPQHF. DNA for the CDR3: TGTGTCAGCAGTGAAGCGCGGGGGCCTCAGCCCCAGCATTTT.

This chain uses TRBV7-9 with TRBJ2-3, with D uncertain. Germline V lookup: CDR1 SEHNR, CDR2 FQNEAQ (reference sequence). V was clipped by 5 bases and J by 8 bases, with 11 bases between them. This CDR3 region has 12 residues. CDR3 bases: TGTGCCAGCAGCCCACCTGCGGCTACGCAGTATTTT. This codes for CASSPPAATQYF.